This TCR beta chain was recorded in a study of cytomegalovirus exposure and HLA in healthy donors. Study-wide results and limits: Later examination showed HLA-associated TCR beta chains had greater clonal expansion than equally common others. Under in vitro conditions, three CMV-associated chains were confirmed as specific for CMV antigens.

To note about this clone: The antigen is not known.

CDR1 and CDR2 (germline): SGHTA, FQGNSA. The CDR3 covers 13 residues. V lost 1 base and J 6 bases, leaving 9 bases between the germline ends. The PCR made use of 60 Vbeta and 13 Jbeta primers. Generated by immunoSEQ multiplex PCR, the TCRdb table keeps only in-frame clones and is missing some. Seen here are about 260,000 clones, 80% to 90% observed once, and the top ten hold more than 1.5%. The clonotype comes from a woman between 35 and 50 years old in good health and CMV-seropositive. The sequenced material came from PBMCs. The rearrangement uses TRBV7-2 and TRBJ1-1; D unclear. The CDR3 DNA sequence: TGTGCCAGCAGCTTAGTTGGGCCGTCTGAAGCTTTCTTT. Its translation is CASSLVGPSEAFF.